Below are 2 T cell receptor beta chains sequenced from a single sample in a study of response to subunit inactivated influenza vaccine. One entry per CDR3 protein results from TCRdb running MiXCR on the RT-PCR reads. The repertoire holds about 530,000 distinct CDR3 sequences, with 12% as singletons. The sample was PBMCs from blood, taken on the day of vaccination. The receptors were gathered from a man aged 50 to 60 who received an inactivated influenza vaccine.

This clonotype came up a few times. V usage is TRBV3-1 and J usage is TRBJ2-1; 7 bases are a match to TRBD2. This CDR3 has 16 amino acids. With V trimmed by 2 bases and J by 5 bases, 9 bases remained unmatched. CDR1 LGHDT and CDR2 YNNKEL come from the germline V gene (reference sequence). The CDR3 is CASSQWGGAGNNEQFF. The CDR3 coding sequence is TGTGCCAGCAGCCAATGGGGGGGAGCTGGGAACAATGAGCAGTTCTTC.

A few counts support this clonotype. The rearrangement joins TRBV3-1 to TRBJ2-5; the D gene is possibly TRBD2 (5 bases). This CDR3 is built from 14 residues. V was clipped by 0 bases and J by 3 bases, with 8 bases between them. Germline values: CDR1 LGHDT, CDR2 YNNKEL (reference sequence). The CDR3 spells CASSQDNSEETQYF. For the CDR3, the DNA is TGTGCCAGCAGCCAAGATAATAGCGAAGAGACCCAGTACTTC.